One T cell receptor (beta chain) is described in this entry. The data are from a study of shared clonotypes between healthy human individuals. In the study overall: The donor pool was made up of two women and three men aged 18 to 49.

The method was immunoSEQ multiplex PCR; TCRdb's version includes in-frame clones alone and lacks a portion of them. The table lists millions of clones, 90% to 95% of them singletons. CDR1 and CDR2 from the germline V gene are KGHSH and LQKENI. The CDR3 is 16 residues long. Losses at the gene ends were 3 bases for V and 1 base for J; bases not matched to a gene: 5. All donors were healthy HIV-negative adults lacking recent acute infections or vaccinations. Investigators divided CD4+ cells into CD45RA+ naive and CD45RA-negative memory subsets. The chain is built from TRBV18 and TRBJ2-2; 7 positions agree with TRBD1. This TCR came from a man between 18 and 29 years old in good health. The sample comprised naive CD4+ T cells sorted from blood. Subset defined: CD45RA+ positively selected. The CDR3 sequence is CASSPDRVQNTGELFF. The CDR3 DNA follows: TGTGCCAGCTCACCCGACAGGGTCCAGAACACCGGGGAGCTGTTTTTT.